This T cell receptor beta chain stems from a study of blood T cell repertoires in COVID-19. Study summary: The United States, Italy and Spain were the sources of the acute and convalescent COVID-19 samples. T cells, B-cell-depleted T cells, or PBMCs provided the cDNA or gDNA that served as material.

Per the study methods: Estimated nucleated cell counts came from reference gene primer amplification. Data came from immunoSEQ multiplex PCR; TCRdb stores just in-frame clones and leaves some out. From that table come the V and J calls and clone size; the DNA was used to work out D and trimming. The sample holds just under 65,000 clones, about 75% seen once. This clone was counted a single time. The sample consisted of peripheral blood. The TCR originated in a woman aged 80 or over with acute or convalescent COVID-19.

Here the CDR3 DNA reads TGCGCCAGCAGCTTACAGGTGGCCGGGGAGCTGTTTTTT. This sequence encodes CASSLQVAGELFF. The chain combines TRBV5-1 with TRBJ2-2, with a tentative D call TRBD1 (5 bases). CDR3 length equals 13 residues. The V end was cut by 2 bases, the J end by 6 bases, with 8 bases between. CDR1 and CDR2 from the germline V gene are SGHRS and YFSETQ. The variable domain in full, completed from reference TRBV5-1 and TRBJ2-2, reads KAGVTQTPRYLIKTRGQQVTLSCSPISGHRSVSWYQQTPGQGLQFLFEYFSETQRNKGNFPGRFSGRQFSNSRSEMNVSTLELGDSALYLCASSLQVAGELFFGEGSRLTVL.